This TCR beta chain is drawn from a study of graft-versus-host responses after intestinal transplantation (dated by TCRdb to the early 2020s). At the level of the whole study: Multivisceral, liver-intestinal, or isolated intestinal transplants were received by the recipients. To identify alloreactive clones, pre-transplant mixed lymphocyte reaction products were sequenced and compared with unstimulated pre-transplant donor and recipient T cells. A cohort of some 24 intestinal transplant recipients, including one retransplant, was enrolled, and a few patients lacking pretransplant specimens were excluded. Donor T cell macrochimerism was defined as a peak of at least 4% donor T cells among recipient peripheral blood mononuclear cells. After intestinal transplantation, graft-versus-host and host-versus-graft alloreactive T cell clones in the graft, circulation and bone marrow were tracked using bulk TCR-beta CDR3 sequencing. Anti-thymocyte globulin induction was given to all recipients, followed by maintenance tacrolimus and steroids for approximately three years. Rather than being sequenced by the commercial service, samples from a few later patients were sequenced in-house on an Illumina MiSeq and processed with MiXCR. Overall results and qualifications from the work: The relatively low number and heterogeneity of intestinal transplant patients limited the conclusions. GvH clones were detected in recipient bone marrow, and some appeared earlier in ileal mucosa or blood, consistent with an intestinal mucosal origin. Early after transplant, declines in HvG clones were associated with peak levels of circulating GvH clones. Patients with donor T cell macrochimerism had high GvH to HvG T cell clonal ratios in their allografts.

From cysteine to phenylalanine, the CDR3 is 15 amino acids long. The retained sequence is limited to the CDR3, 45 bases, with the frame set at the first base. Trimming at the junction amounts to 6 bases on V and 1 base on J, and the germline ends lie 13 bases apart. The germline V gene encodes CDR1 SEHNR and CDR2 FQNEAQ (reference sequence). The intended sense of this specimen's time point label: cells obtained before transplantation from donor or recipient. In the mixed lymphocyte reactions, 200,000 CFSE-labeled pre-transplant responders were plated with 200,000 irradiated violet-dye-labeled stimulators and cultured for over 5 days. After the mixed lymphocyte reaction, proliferating CD3+CD4+CFSE-low and CD3+CD8+CFSE-low responder cells were FACS-sorted on a BD Influx sorter. By how much of the sample it makes up, this clone is medium-sized (0.01 to 0.1%). The record has no base qualities; no much larger clone is one base away.

The library was generated by the immunoSEQ multiplex PCR assay. For most patients, genomic DNA was isolated with the Qiagen DNeasy Blood and Tissue Kit and sent frozen to Adaptive Biotechnologies for TCR sequencing. High-throughput TCR-beta CDR3 sequencing of genomic DNA from most patients was performed by Adaptive Biotechnologies. In the original analysis: TCR sequencing data were retrieved from Adaptive's ImmunoSEQ software for about 17 patients, whereas three other patients were processed with MiXCR and VDJtools. To correct CD4 versus CD8 sorting errors, sequences present in both subsets at a frequency ratio below 5:1 were removed. CDR3 nucleotide sequences shared by donor and recipient were removed because the origin of these sequences could not be assigned. At least 2-fold expansion over unstimulated cells and a minimum CFSE-low frequency of 0.002% (template counts) or 0.001% (read counts) were required for clones to be classified as alloreactive. Clones were considered mappable if detected in sequenced pre-transplant spleen, lymph node, or MLR CFSE-low populations of the donor or recipient. Cumulative frequency of alloreactive clones was calculated as a percentage of all sequences weighted by copy number. Drawn from immuneACCESS, this table holds only the in-frame rearrangements with V and J called that TCRdb kept. Clones are partly lost; checked studies trace under half to an unresolved V gene and leave the rest unexplained. The DNA was the basis for D and trimming; V, J and clone size are from that table. The sample includes around 4,000 clones, with roughly a fifth observed a single time. The ten largest clones represent less than 5.5% of the sample.

The chain joins TRBV7-9 to TRBJ2-1, with a weak D call of TRBD1 (5 bases match). This TCR was sampled from a human patient who was an organ donor for intestinal transplantation. This specimen was alloreactive CD4+ T cells from a mixed lymphocyte reaction culture, taken before transplantation. The sample's cell subset or site label, decoded: CFSE-low proliferating T cells sorted from approximately 6-day pre-transplant mixed lymphocyte reaction (GvH or HvG direction). The DNA is TGTGCCAGCAGGCTCCCCCAGGGATCCTACAATGAGCAGTTCTTC. Its translation reads: CASRLPQGSYNEQFF. Beyond the CDR3, the reference TRBV7-9 and TRBJ2-1 genes provide the residues; the full variable domain reads: DTGVSQNPRHKITKRGQNVTFRCDPISEHNRLYWYRQTLGQGPEFLTYFQNEAQLEKSRLLSDRFSAERPKGSFSTLEIQRTEQGDSAMYLCASRLPQGSYNEQFFGPGTRLTVL.